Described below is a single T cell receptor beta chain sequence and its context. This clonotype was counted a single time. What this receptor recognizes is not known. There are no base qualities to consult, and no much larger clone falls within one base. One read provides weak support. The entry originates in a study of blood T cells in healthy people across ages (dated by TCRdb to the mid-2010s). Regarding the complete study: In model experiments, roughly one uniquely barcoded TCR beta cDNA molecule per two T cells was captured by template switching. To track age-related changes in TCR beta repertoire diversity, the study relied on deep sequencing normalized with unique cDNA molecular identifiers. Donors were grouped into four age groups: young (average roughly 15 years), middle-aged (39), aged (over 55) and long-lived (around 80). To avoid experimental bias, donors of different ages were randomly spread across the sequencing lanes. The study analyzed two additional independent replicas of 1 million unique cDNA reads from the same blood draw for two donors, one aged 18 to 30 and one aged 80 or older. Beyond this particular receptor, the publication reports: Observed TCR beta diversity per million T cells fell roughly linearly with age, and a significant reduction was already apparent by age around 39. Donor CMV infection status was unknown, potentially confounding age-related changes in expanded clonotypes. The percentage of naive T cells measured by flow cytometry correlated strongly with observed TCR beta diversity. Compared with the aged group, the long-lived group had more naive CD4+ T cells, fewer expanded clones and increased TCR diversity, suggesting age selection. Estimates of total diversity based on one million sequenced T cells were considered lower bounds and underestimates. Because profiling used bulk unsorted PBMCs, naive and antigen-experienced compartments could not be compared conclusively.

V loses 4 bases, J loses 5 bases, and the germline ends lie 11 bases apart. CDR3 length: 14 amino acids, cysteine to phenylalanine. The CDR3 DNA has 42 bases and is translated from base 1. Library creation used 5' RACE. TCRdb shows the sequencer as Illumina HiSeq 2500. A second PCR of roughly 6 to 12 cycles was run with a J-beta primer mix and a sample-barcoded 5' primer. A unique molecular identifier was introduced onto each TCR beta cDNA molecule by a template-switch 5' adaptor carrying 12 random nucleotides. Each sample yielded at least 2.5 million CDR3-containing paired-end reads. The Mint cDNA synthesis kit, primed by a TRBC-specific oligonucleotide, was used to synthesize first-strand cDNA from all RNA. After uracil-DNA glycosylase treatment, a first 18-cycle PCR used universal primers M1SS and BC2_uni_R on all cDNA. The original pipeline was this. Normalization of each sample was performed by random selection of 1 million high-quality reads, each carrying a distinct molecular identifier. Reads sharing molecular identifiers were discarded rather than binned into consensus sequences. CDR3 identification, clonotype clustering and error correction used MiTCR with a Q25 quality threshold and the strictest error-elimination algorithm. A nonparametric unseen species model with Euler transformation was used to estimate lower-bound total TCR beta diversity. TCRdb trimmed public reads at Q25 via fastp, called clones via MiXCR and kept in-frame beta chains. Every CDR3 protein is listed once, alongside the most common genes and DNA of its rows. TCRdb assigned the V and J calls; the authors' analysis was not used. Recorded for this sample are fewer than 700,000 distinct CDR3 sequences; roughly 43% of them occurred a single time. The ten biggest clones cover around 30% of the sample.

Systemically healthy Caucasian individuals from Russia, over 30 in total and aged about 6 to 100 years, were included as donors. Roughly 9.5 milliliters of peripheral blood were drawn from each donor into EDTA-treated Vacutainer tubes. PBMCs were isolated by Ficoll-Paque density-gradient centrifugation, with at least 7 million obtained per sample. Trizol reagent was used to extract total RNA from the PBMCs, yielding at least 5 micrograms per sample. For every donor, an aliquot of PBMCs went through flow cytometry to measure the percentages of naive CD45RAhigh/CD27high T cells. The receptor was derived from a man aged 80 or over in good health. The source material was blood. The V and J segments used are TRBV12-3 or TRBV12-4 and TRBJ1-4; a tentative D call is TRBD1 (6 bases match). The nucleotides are TGTGCCAGCAGTTGGACAGAAACGAATGAAAAACTGTTTTTT. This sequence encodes CASSWTETNEKLFF.